This T cell receptor beta chain was sequenced for a study of cytomegalovirus exposure and HLA in healthy donors. The CDR3 has 17 amino acids. This clone showed up just once. Its antigen remains unknown. Study conclusions and caveats: In a later analysis, at a false discovery rate of 0.05, under 20,000 TCR beta sequences matched HLA alleles. On later analysis, the bulk of CMV-associated TCR beta chains appeared to be HLA-restricted. Within the data, a cluster of highly shared sequence variants was likely a sequencing artifact.

60 Vbeta and 13 Jbeta primers were used in PCR. TCRdb's table, derived via immunoSEQ multiplex PCR, lists solely in-frame clones and lacks some. The sample has around 76,000 clones, about 78% seen once. V and J are TRBV21-1 and TRBJ2-2; the D call in the table, TRBD1, was not verified against the DNA. TRBV21-1 is a pseudogene locus. The receptor's source is a woman aged 40 to 50 in good health and CMV-seropositive. The sample consisted of PBMCs. CDR3 in amino acids: CASSKERDSRNTGELFF. As DNA, the CDR3 is TGTGCCAGCAGCAAAGAAAGGGACAGCCGGAACACCGGGGAGCTGTTTTTT.